What follows are 8 T cell receptor beta chains derived from one specimen sequenced in a study of blood T cells in healthy people across ages. A sample-barcoded 5' primer and a J-beta primer mix were used in a second PCR of roughly 7 to 12 cycles. Each CDR3 protein gets one entry after TCRdb re-called the 5' RACE reads with MiXCR. The data show hundreds of thousands of distinct CDR3 sequences, 55% to 65% seen once. The material sequenced was blood. The receptors were gathered from a man younger than 45 in good health.

The chain links TRBV29-1 to TRBJ1-1; 7 bases map to TRBD1. The CDR3 is made up of 12 amino acids. Trimming removed 5 bases from V and 5 bases from J; junction bases left unmatched: 5. Germline loops: CDR1 SQVTM, CDR2 ANQGSEA. DNA of the CDR3: TGCAGCGTTTCCCAGGGGGATACTGAAGCTTTCTTT. This codes for CSVSQGDTEAFF. The variable domain in full, with the rest retrieved from reference TRBV29-1 and TRBJ1-1, is SAVISQKPSRDICQRGTSLTIQCQVDSQVTMMFWYRQQPGQSLTLIATANQGSEATYESGFVIDKFPISRPNLTFSTLTVSNMSPEDSSIYLCSVSQGDTEAFFGQGTRLTVV.

V gene TRBV12-3 or TRBV12-4 combines with J gene TRBJ2-3, with D unresolved. The CDR3 is 14 residues long. The V gene lost 5 bases and the J gene lost 0 bases, with 9 bases spanning the gap. CDR3 nucleotides: TGTGCCAGCAGTCCACTCCAAAGCACAGATACGCAGTATTTT. Amino acids: CASSPLQSTDTQYF.

The chain employs TRBV7-6 and TRBJ1-6; 12 positions match TRBD1. The junction had 9 bases not matched to a gene; V was cut back by 5 bases and J by 7 bases. The CDR3 consists of 17 residues. The germline gives CDR1 SGHVS, CDR2 FNYEAQ. CDR3 amino acids: CASSPSMGQGANSPLHF. The CDR3 bases are TGTGCCAGCAGCCCAAGCATGGGACAGGGGGCAAATTCACCCCTCCACTTT.

The rearrangement uses TRBV29-1 and TRBJ2-7; D possibly matches TRBD1 or TRBD2 (7 bases each). The DNA end is a closer match to TRBJ2-5, so the J assignment may be wrong. Germline CDR1 and CDR2: SQVTM and ANQGSEA. CDR3 length: 14 residues. The CDR3 is CSVGGGPSWETQYF. The CDR3 DNA reads as TGCAGCGTGGGAGGGGGCCCCTCGTGGGAGACCCAGTACTTC.

The rearrangement joins TRBV6-2 or TRBV6-3 to TRBJ2-3, with D maybe TRBD2 (6 bases). CDR3 size: 13 residues. Germline assignment: CDR1 MNHEY and CDR2 SVGEGT. V was pared by 8 bases and J by 4 bases, with 13 bases between. CDR3 amino acids: CASVTGGADTQYF. The CDR3 region has the DNA TGTGCCAGCGTCACCGGGGGTGCAGATACGCAGTATTTT.

This clonotype was counted only a few times. V usage is TRBV20-1 and J usage is TRBJ2-5, with TRBD2 as a possible D gene (7 bases). The V gene lost 4 bases and the J gene lost 2 bases, with 29 bases spanning the gap. The germline CDR1 and CDR2 sequences are DFQATT and SNEGSKA (reference sequence). This CDR3 contains 19 residues. CDR3 nucleotides: TGCAGTGCTAACCCGCTAGTTATGGCGAGCGGGACAAAGCAAGAGACCCAGTACTTC. Amino acid sequence: CSANPLVMASGTKQETQYF.

The chain uses TRBV4-2 and TRBJ2-3; 8 nucleotides line up with TRBD2. With V trimmed by 4 bases and J by 5 bases, 11 bases remained unmatched. CDR3 length equals 16 residues. Germline V gene sequence: CDR1 LGHNA, CDR2 YNFKEQ. CDR3 DNA sequence: TGTGCCAGCAGCCGCGGGACTAGGATTAATCAAGATACGCAGTATTTT. Protein product: CASSRGTRINQDTQYF.

This clonotype was seen a handful of times. The chain recombines TRBV7-2 with TRBJ2-7; D not resolved. With 6 bases removed from V and 7 bases from J, the gap between germline ends came to 16 bases. Germline V gene sequence: CDR1 SGHTA, CDR2 FQGNSA. CDR3 length: 13 amino acids. CDR3 amino acids: CASSQITEMEQYF. The CDR3 nucleotides read TGTGCCAGCAGTCAAATCACCGAAATGGAGCAGTACTTC.